This T cell receptor beta chain was recorded in a study of T cell responses to AZD1222 COVID-19 vaccine. Overall study context: Whether given at about 4 or about 12 weeks, second doses were pooled. The study, taken as a whole, reports: Nearly half of spike-specific TCRs reportedly target unmutated variant regions.

TCRdb keeps only in-frame clones here, not all; method: immunoSEQ multiplex PCR. The sample records tens of thousands of clones, approximately 90% being singletons. About this clone: Antigen unknown.

This CDR3 spans 14 amino acids. The chain links TRBV21-1 to TRBJ2-3; TRBD1 reflects the table's D call only, with no check against the DNA. TRBV21-1 is designated a pseudogene. Source: peripheral blood, taken on day 0 of AZD1222 vaccination. The TCR was taken from an adult in good health. The CDR3 region is CASTQDSSTDTQYF. CDR3 sequence (DNA): TGTGCCAGCACACAGGATTCTAGCACAGATACGCAGTATTTT.